This TCR beta chain was recovered during a study of pediatric ulcerative colitis. Study observations and caveats: Substantially fewer templates came from two patients' blood samples. Compared with controls, ulcerative colitis showed greater blood-rectum clone sharing. Repertoires came from total lymphocyte DNA, not specific subsets.

Up to 500,000 reads were sequenced per sample. TCRdb's table, derived via immunoSEQ multiplex PCR, lists solely in-frame clones and lacks some. In the table there are about 36,000 clones, less than 85% of which are singletons. This clone was picked up one time. Its antigen remains unidentified. CDR3 length equals 13 residues. CDR1 is SGHAT, CDR2 FQNNGV, per germline. The V end was cut by 4 bases, the J end by 8 bases, with 12 bases between. The chain combines TRBV11-2 with TRBJ2-4; D is perhaps TRBD1 (5 bases). The TCR sequence derives from a girl between 5 and 17 years old with moderate ulcerative colitis. The sample was blood. The CDR3 bases are TGTGCCAGCAGCTGGGTCCTAGGGGACATTCAGTACTTC. It yields the protein CASSWVLGDIQYF.